This TCR beta chain was obtained from a study of beta chain features in type 1 diabetes (dated by TCRdb to the late 2010s). Turning to the overall study: Patients and healthy donors did not differ in mean age, gender distribution, total cell number or subset yield. A total of about 100,000,000 sorted cells were examined across all samples, and RNA yield correlated strongly with the number of cells per subset. In the study, TCRB repertoires of sorted circulating CD4+ T cell subsets from recently diagnosed type 1 diabetes patients were compared with those of matched healthy donors. Regulatory and stem cell-like memory subsets were isolated from only 8 patients and about 8 healthy donors, whereas naive and central memory subsets came from all 30 or so donors. Here is what the overall study found, with its caveats: A moderate but significant shortening of TCRB CDR3 length was observed in type 1 diabetes patients in all four CD4+ subsets. Patients with type 1 diabetes made fewer insertions and deleted more nucleotides at VDJ recombination sites, implying thymic rearrangement abnormalities. Shorter templates might be favored by PCR, yet because patient and control samples were amplified and corrected together, any such skew would affect both groups equally. Because small numbers of individuals were included in the HLA sub-analyses, any influence of HLA type on TCRB rearrangement was left unresolved. The naive, central memory and regulatory TCRB repertoires appeared to resemble one another more closely among patients than among healthy donors. Sequencing cDNA rather than genomic DNA could over-represent highly expressing activated cells, although activation and CD3 levels did not differ between groups.

From each donor, a single peripheral blood sample of around 0.12 L on average was drawn into heparinised tubes. A BD FACSAria II and a panel including CD45RO, CCR7, CD25, CD127, CD95 and CD27 were used to sort naive, central memory, regulatory and stem cell-like memory CD4+ T cells. All sorted populations exceeded 95% purity. Right away, PBMCs were isolated by Lymphoprep density gradient centrifugation and were stained directly, with no culture step. So that batch effects would be minimized, each experiment stained and sorted samples in pairs, pairing one healthy donor with one patient. Inclusive of the bounding cysteine and phenylalanine, the CDR3 is 15 residues long. Left in the record is the CDR3 DNA by itself, 45 bases read in frame from the first base. The germline V gene gives CDR1 as SGHTA and CDR2 as FQGNSA. V is clipped by 2 bases and J by 4 bases, and the sequence between their germline boundaries is 14 bases long.

This clone was counted a single time. There is no known antigen for this receptor. Base qualities were left out, and no much larger clone turns up one base away. The entire isolated RNA was reverse transcribed using the High Capacity cDNA Reverse Transcription Kit, and thus expressed TCRB transcripts were sequenced. Deep immunoSEQ sequencing was applied to naive, central memory and regulatory T cell samples, giving an average of about 3.7 million total reads per sample. Sorted cells were lysed in RLT buffer, and RNA was extracted using DNase-treated RNeasy Micro or Mini kits according to cell number. Each cell subset was processed on its own to prevent cross-contamination, while patient and healthy donor samples were processed together. TCRB sequences were amplified from cDNA with the immunoSEQ multiplex PCR, producing 87-bp fragments spanning the CDR3 region. Sequencing of the amplicons was done on the Illumina HiSeq platform. The original methods were these. PCR bias was computationally corrected using synthetic template baselines, reads within Hamming distance 2 were collapsed, and singletons that could not be merged were discarded. Reads were aligned against IMGT to assign V, D and J genes, CDR3 length and insertions or deletions at six rearrangement sites. Clonotype counts were normalized to sorted cell number within each subset before computing true diversity and Gini coefficients with the tcR R package. The overlap coefficient, calculated on TCRB nucleotide sequences, was used to measure repertoire sharing. Out-of-frame TCRB sequences from naive cells were analyzed to stand in for the pre-selection repertoire. In TCRdb, the immuneACCESS table is reduced to in-frame sequences with V and J assigned. These tables do not hold every clone; where another copy was compared, an unresolved V gene accounts for under half, and the others remain unexplained. The V and J calls and the clone size are those of that table, but D and trimming were determined from the DNA. The sample data list fewer than 250,000 clones, and about 71% of these were observed just once. The top ten clonotypes cover roughly 0.048% of the sample.

The chain employs TRBV7-2 and TRBJ2-5, with TRBD2 tentatively as D gene (5 bases match). This sequence was found in a young man in good health. Sequenced sample: naive CD4+ T cells from blood. Taken with the paper, the label for cell subset or site translates to: true naive CD4+ T cells. CDR3 region: CASSLNLASIETQYF. In nucleotides, the sequence is TGTGCCAGCAGCTTAAATCTGGCTAGCATAGAGACCCAGTACTTC.